The table lists the clone carrying this T cell receptor (beta chain) with many counts. Its antigen is not identified. The data belong to a study of T cell repertoires in cytomegalovirus infection. TCRdb re-derived calls from the reads in MiXCR, one entry per CDR3 protein. The sample contains 250,000 to 300,000 distinct CDR3 sequences, 25% of which appear only once. Overall study findings and caveats: Across the ex vivo response, the dominant clonotypes were HLA-C-restricted CMV-specific TCR beta clonotypes.

This CDR3 region has 16 residues. Unmatched junction bases numbered 7, after V lost 4 bases and J lost 2 bases. Germline lookup yields CDR1 SGHTA and CDR2 FQGNSA. The rearrangement uses TRBV7-2 and TRBJ2-1; 8 bases match TRBD2. Sequences were obtained from PBMCs. The clonotype originates from a human donor in good health (CMV status not recorded). Some clones in this sample may be carry-over from other donors' samples. For the CDR3, the DNA is TGTGCCAGCAGCTCTCACGGTAGCGGGGCCTACAATGAGCAGTTCTTC. As protein: CASSSHGSGAYNEQFF. Together with reference TRBV7-2 and TRBJ2-1, the CDR3 gives the full variable domain: GAGVSQSPSNKVTEKGKDVELRCDPISGHTALYWYRQSLGQGLEFLIYFQGNSAPDKSGLPSDRFSAERTGGSVSTLTIQRTQQEDSAVYLCASSSHGSGAYNEQFFGPGTRLTVL.